This T cell receptor (beta chain) was identified during a study of T cell clonotyping in hematopoietic cell transplantation. General study results and limits: CD4 and CD8 repertoire contributions could not be separated without sorting.

This clone was counted between two and nine times. Its target is not known. Sequencing used immunoSEQ multiplex PCR; TCRdb keeps in-frame clones, though not all of them. The sample includes 26,000 or so clones, nearly 97% of them seen just once. The CDR3 sequence is 12 residues long. Trimming pared 6 bases from V and 7 bases from J, leaving 12 bases between. CDR1 is LNHDA, CDR2 SQIVND, per germline (reference sequence). The chain combines TRBV19 with TRBJ1-2, with D unresolved. This receptor was identified in a man aged 45-65 years in good health. Some clones in this sample may be carry-over from other donors' samples. Sequenced material: peripheral blood mononuclear cells. The CDR3 spells CASRAEGRGYTF. In DNA form, the CDR3 reads TGTGCCAGTAGGGCTGAGGGCCGTGGCTACACCTTC.